Presented here are 5 T cell receptor beta chains from one specimen sequenced in a study of control samples from healthy donors and cancer patients. Sequencing was performed with immunoSEQ multiplex PCR; in TCRdb, only in-frame clones are kept and a portion is missing. The top ten clones hold approximately 16% of a sample with approximately 70,000 clones, roughly 80% of them seen once. Material for sequencing was blood. Source of these receptors: a man aged 50-59 years in good health.

This clone was seen a single time. At one end the junction does not follow the germline gene, possibly because of a read error. V gene TRBV3-1 (or the pseudogene TRBV3-2) combines with J gene TRBJ1-1, with D possibly matching TRBD1 (5 bases). The CDR3 is made up of 11 amino acids. The germline V gene encodes CDR1 LGHDT and CDR2 YNNKEL (reference sequence). CDR3 in amino acids: CASSQVGELIF. The CDR3 DNA follows: TGTGCCAGCAGCCAAGTGGGGGAACTAATCTTT.

The chain couples TRBV24-1 to TRBJ1-5; 7 nucleotides agree with TRBD1. CDR3 size: 14 residues. The germline V gene encodes CDR1 KGHDR and CDR2 SFDVKD. The ends lost 3 bases at V and 6 bases at J; junction bases unmatched: 4. CDR3 coding DNA: TGTGCCACCAGTGATCGACAGGGTTTTCAGCCCCAGCATTTT. Protein product: CATSDRQGFQPQHF.

CDR3 amino acids: CASSPGAQEVNEQFF. Written as DNA, the CDR3 is TGTGCCAGCTCACCAGGGGCACAGGAGGTCAATGAGCAGTTCTTC. The rearrangement joins TRBV18 to TRBJ2-1; possibly TRBD1 or TRBD2 for D (5 bases each). The germline V and J ends were trimmed by 2 bases and 6 bases, with 14 bases remaining between them. CDR1 KGHSH and CDR2 LQKENI come from the germline V gene. This CDR3 has 15 amino acids.

This chain uses TRBV6-6 with TRBJ2-7; 11 nucleotides line up with TRBD1. With 0 bases clipped from V and 7 bases from J, the junction kept 8 bases outside the gene matches. The CDR3 spans 16 residues. The germline V gene has CDR1 MNHNY and CDR2 SVGAGI (reference sequence). The CDR3 nucleotides are TGTGCCAGCAGTTACTCTCCGGACAGGGGGCCTACGGAGCAGTACTTC. Protein: CASSYSPDRGPTEQYF.

CDR3 loop: CASSYSTLGTQYF. The CDR3 DNA reads TGTGCCAGCAGTTACTCCACCCTGGGGACGCAGTATTTT. The chain uses TRBV6-5 and TRBJ2-3; D unresolved. The germline gives CDR1 MNHEY, CDR2 SVGAGI. The ends were cut back, 0 bases at V and 9 bases at J, with 10 bases in the middle. The CDR3 totals 13 residues.